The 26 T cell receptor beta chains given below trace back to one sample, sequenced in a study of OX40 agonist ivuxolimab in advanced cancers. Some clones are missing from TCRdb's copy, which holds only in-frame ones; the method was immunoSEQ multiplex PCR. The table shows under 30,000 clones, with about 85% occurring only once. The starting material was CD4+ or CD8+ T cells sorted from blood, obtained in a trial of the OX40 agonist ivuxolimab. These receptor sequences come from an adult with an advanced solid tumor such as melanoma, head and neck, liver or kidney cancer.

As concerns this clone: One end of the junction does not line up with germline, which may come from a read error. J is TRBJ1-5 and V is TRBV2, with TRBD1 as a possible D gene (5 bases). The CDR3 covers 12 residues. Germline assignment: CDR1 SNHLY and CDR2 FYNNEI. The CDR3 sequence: CASSEVGTVIRF. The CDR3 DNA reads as TGTGCCAGCAGTGAGGTGGGGACCGTGATCCGTTTT.

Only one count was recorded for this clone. CDR3 bases: TGTGCCAGCAGCTTAATGGCGCCCGGAACTAATGAAAAACTGTTTTTT. Protein product: CASSLMAPGTNEKLFF. The chain carries TRBV11-3 and TRBJ1-4; no clear D. V lost 2 bases, J lost 1 base, and 11 bases lay in between. The CDR3 contains 16 residues. The V gene's germline CDR1 is SGHNT and CDR2 YENEEA.

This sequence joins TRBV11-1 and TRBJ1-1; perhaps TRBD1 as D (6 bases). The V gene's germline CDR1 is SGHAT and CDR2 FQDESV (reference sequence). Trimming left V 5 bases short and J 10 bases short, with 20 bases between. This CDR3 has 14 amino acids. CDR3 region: CASSRNRDPSIAFF. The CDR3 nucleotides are TGTGCCAGCAGCAGGAACAGGGACCCAAGTATAGCTTTCTTT.

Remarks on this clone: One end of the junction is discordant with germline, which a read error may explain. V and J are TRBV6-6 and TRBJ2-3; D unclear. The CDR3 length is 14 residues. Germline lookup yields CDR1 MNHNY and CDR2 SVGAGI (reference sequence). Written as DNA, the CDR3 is TGTGCCAGCAGTGACTCTATGAGCACAGATACGCAGTATTTT. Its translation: CASSDSMSTDTQYF.

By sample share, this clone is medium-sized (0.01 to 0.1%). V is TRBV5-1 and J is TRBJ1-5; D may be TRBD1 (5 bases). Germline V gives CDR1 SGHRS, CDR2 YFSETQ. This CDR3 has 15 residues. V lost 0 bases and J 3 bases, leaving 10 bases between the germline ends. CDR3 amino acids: CASSLDGAVNQPQHF. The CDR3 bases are TGCGCCAGCAGCTTGGACGGGGCAGTCAATCAGCCCCAGCATTTT.

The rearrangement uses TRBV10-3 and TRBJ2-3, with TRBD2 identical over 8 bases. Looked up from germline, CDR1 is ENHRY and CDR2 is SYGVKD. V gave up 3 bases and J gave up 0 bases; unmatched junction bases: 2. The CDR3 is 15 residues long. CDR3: CAISDSGVSTDTQYF. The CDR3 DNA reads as TGTGCCATCAGTGATAGCGGGGTGAGCACAGATACGCAGTATTTT.

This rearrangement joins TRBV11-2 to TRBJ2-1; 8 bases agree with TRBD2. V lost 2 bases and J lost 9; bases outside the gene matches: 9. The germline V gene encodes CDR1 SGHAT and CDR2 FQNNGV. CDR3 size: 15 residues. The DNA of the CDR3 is TGTGCCAGCAGCTTAAAACACGGGGGGGGCGGTGAGCAGTTCTTC. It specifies CASSLKHGGGGEQFF. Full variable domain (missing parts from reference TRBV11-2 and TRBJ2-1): EAGVAQSPRYKIIEKRQSVAFWCNPISGHATLYWYQQILGQGPKLLIQFQNNGVVDDSQLPKDRFSAERLKGVDSTLKIQPAKLEDSAVYLCASSLKHGGGGEQFFGPGTRLTVL.

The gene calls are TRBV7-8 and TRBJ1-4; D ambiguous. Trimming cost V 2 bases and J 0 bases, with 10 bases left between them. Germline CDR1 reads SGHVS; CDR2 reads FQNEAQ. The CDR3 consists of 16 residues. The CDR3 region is CASSLSFLSTNEKLFF. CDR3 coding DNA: TGTGCCAGCAGCTTATCCTTTTTATCAACTAATGAAAAACTGTTTTTT.

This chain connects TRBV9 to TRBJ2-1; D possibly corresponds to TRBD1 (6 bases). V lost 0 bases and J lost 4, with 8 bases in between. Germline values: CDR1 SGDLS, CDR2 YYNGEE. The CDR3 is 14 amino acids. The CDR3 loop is CASSVAGQYNEQFF. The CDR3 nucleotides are TGTGCCAGCAGCGTAGCGGGACAATACAATGAGCAGTTCTTC.

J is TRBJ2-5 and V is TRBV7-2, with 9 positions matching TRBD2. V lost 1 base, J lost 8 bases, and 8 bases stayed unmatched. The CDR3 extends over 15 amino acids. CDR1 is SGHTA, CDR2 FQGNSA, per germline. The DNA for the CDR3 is TGTGCCAGCAGCTTAGGTTCGTCTAGCGGGGACACCCAGTACTTC. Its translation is CASSLGSSSGDTQYF.

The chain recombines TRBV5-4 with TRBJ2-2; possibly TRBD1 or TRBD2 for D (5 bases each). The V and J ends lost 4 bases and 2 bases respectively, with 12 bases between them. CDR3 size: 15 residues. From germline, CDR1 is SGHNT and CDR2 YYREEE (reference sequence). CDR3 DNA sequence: TGTGCCAGCAGCGGGGGACCCCGAAACACCGGGGAGCTGTTTTTT. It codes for CASSGGPRNTGELFF.

The CDR3 loop reads CASSFPGAQETQYF. In DNA form, the CDR3 reads TGTGCCAGCAGCTTCCCGGGGGCCCAAGAGACCCAGTACTTC. The chain links TRBV5-4 to TRBJ2-5; D tentatively reads TRBD1 or TRBD2 (6 bases each). The CDR3 is made up of 14 amino acids. Between the trimmed V and J ends, which lost 2 bases and 1 base, there was a span of 9 bases. Looked up from germline, CDR1 is SGHNT and CDR2 is YYREEE (reference sequence).

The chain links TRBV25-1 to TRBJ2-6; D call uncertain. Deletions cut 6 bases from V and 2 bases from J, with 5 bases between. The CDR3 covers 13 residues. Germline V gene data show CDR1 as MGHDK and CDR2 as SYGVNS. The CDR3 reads CASSRAGANVLTF. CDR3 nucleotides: TGTGCCAGCAGCCGGGCTGGGGCCAACGTCCTGACTTTC.

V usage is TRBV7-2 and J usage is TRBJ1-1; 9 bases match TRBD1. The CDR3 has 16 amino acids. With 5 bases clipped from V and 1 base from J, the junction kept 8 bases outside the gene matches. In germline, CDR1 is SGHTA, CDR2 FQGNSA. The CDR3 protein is CASSPGTGMGNTEAFF. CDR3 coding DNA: TGTGCCAGCAGCCCGGGGACAGGGATGGGGAACACTGAAGCTTTCTTT.

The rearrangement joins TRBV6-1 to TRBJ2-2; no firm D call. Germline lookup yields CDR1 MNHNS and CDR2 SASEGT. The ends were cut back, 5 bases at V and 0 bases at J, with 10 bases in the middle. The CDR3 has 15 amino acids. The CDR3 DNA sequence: TGTGCCAGCAGTTGGCTTGCGGCGAACACCGGGGAGCTGTTTTTT. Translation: CASSWLAANTGELFF.

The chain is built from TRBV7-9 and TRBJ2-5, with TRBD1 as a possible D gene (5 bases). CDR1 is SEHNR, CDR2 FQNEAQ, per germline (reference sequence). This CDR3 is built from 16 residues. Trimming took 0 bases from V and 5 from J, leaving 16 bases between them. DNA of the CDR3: TGTGCCAGCAGCTTAGCGTCAGGGTATCTCGATGAGACCCAGTACTTC. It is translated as CASSLASGYLDETQYF.

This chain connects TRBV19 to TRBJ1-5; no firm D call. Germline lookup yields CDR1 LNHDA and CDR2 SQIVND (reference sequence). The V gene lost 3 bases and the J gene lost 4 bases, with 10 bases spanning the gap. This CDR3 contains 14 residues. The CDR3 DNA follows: TGTGCCAGTAGTATTTCAGGTGAAAATCAGCCCCAGCATTTT. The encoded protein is CASSISGENQPQHF.

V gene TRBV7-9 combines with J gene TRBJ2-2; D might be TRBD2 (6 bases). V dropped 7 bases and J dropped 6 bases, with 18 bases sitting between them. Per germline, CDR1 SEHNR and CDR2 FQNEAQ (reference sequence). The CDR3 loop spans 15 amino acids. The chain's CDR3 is CASTLAGSLPGELFF. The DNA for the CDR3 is TGTGCCAGCACCCTAGCCGGGAGCCTTCCCGGGGAGCTGTTTTTT. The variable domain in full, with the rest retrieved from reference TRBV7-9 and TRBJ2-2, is DTGVSQNPRHKITKRGQNVTFRCDPISEHNRLYWYRQTLGQGPEFLTYFQNEAQLEKSRLLSDRFSAERPKGSFSTLEIQRTEQGDSAMYLCASTLAGSLPGELFFGEGSRLTVL.

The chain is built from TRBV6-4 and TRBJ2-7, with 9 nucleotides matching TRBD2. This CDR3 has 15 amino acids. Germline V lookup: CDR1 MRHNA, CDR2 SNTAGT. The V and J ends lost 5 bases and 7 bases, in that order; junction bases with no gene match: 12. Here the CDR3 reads CASSYSLQREVEQYF. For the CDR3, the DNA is TGTGCCAGCAGTTACAGCCTCCAGCGGGAGGTTGAGCAGTACTTC.

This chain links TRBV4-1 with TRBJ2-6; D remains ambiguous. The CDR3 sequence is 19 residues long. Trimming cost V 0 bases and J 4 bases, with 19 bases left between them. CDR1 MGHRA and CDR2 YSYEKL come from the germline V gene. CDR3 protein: CASSQEAIIRVSGANVLTF. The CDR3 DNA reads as TGCGCCAGCAGCCAAGAAGCAATTATTAGGGTATCCGGGGCCAACGTCCTGACTTTC.

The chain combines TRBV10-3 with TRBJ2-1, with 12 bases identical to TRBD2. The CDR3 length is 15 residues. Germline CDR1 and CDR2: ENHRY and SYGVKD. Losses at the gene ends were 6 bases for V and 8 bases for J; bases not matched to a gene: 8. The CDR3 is CAISKTSGSNYEQFF. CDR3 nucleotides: TGTGCCATCAGCAAGACTAGCGGGAGTAACTATGAGCAGTTCTTC.

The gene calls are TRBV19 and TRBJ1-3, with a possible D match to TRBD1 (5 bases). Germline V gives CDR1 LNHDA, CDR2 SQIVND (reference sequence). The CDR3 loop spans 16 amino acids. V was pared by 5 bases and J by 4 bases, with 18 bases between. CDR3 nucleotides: TGTGCCAGTAGTCCTCCCACGGGGGGGTCGGGAAACACCATATATTTT. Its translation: CASSPPTGGSGNTIYF.

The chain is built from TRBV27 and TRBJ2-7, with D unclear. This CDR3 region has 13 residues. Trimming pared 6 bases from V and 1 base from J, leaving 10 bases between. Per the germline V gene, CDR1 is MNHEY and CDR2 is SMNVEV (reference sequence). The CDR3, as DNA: TGTGCCAGCAGGGAGCTAAGTTCCTACGAGCAGTACTTC. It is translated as CASRELSSYEQYF.

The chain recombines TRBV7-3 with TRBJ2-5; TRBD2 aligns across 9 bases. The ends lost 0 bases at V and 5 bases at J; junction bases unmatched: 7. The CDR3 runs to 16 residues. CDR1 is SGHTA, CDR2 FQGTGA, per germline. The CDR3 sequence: CASSLTAPSGIETQYF. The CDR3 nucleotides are TGTGCCAGCAGCTTAACCGCGCCTAGCGGGATTGAGACCCAGTACTTC.

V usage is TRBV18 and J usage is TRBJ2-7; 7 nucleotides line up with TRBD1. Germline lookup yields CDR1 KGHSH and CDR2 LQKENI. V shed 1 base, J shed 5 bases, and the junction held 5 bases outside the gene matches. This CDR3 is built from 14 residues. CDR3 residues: CASSPQGQKNEQYF. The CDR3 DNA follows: TGTGCCAGCTCACCACAGGGACAGAAGAACGAGCAGTACTTC.

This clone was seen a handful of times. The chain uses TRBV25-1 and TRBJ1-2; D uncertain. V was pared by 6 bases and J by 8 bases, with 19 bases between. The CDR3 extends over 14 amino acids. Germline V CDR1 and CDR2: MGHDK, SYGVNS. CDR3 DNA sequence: TGTGCCAGCAGGACCCATTCGTCTGCATCGGGCTACACCTTC. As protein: CASRTHSSASGYTF.